Below are 25 T cell receptor beta chains sequenced from a single sample in a study of beta chain features in type 1 diabetes. Study outcomes and limitations: Shortening that was moderate but significant affected the TCRB CDR3s of Type 1 diabetes patients in all four CD4+ subsets.

The antigens for these receptors are not known. As every portion of the isolated RNA was reverse transcribed, the sequencing read expressed TCRB transcripts. Produced via immunoSEQ multiplex PCR; TCRdb's table is partial and in-frame only. The table lists about 640,000 clones, approximately 13% of them singletons. Source material: naive CD4+ T cells from blood. The receptors here all came from a man aged 25-40 years with type 1 diabetes.

This clone was seen a few times. The V call is TRBV29-1, the J call TRBJ2-7; D remains unclear. Germline CDR1 is SQVTM and CDR2 is ANQGSEA. There are 12 residues in the CDR3. V was shortened by 0 bases and J by 6 bases, with 9 bases between the two germline ends. CDR3 DNA sequence: TGCAGCGTTGAAGACTTCACCCCCGAGCAGTACTTC. It encodes CSVEDFTPEQYF.

This chain connects TRBV6-5 to TRBJ2-5; D is ambiguous. From germline, CDR1 is MNHEY and CDR2 SVGAGI. The CDR3 extends over 12 amino acids. Trimming pared 6 bases from V and 5 bases from J, leaving 10 bases between. The CDR3 DNA sequence: TGTGCCAGCAGCTTCAAGTACGAGACCCAGTACTTC. It specifies CASSFKYETQYF.

This clone was observed a few times. The chain links TRBV2 to TRBJ2-5, with 8 nucleotides matching TRBD2. This CDR3 comprises 15 residues. The V and J ends lost 5 bases and 4 bases, in that order; junction bases with no gene match: 9. CDR1 is SNHLY, CDR2 FYNNEI, per germline. This chain's CDR3 is CASSPGGGGRETQYF. The CDR3, as DNA: TGTGCCAGCAGTCCCGGCGGCGGGGGGAGAGAGACCCAGTACTTC.

This chain uses TRBV9 with TRBJ1-6; possible D gene TRBD1, 6 bases. The V end lost 3 bases, the J end lost 5 bases, and 15 bases lay between the germline ends. Germline V gives CDR1 SGDLS, CDR2 YYNGEE. CDR3 size: 16 residues. This CDR3 is CASSAASGVDNSPLHF. As DNA, the CDR3 is TGTGCCAGCAGCGCCGCTTCAGGGGTAGATAATTCACCCCTCCACTTT. The variable domain in full, completed from reference TRBV9 and TRBJ1-6, reads DSGVTQTPKHLITATGQRVTLRCSPRSGDLSVYWYQQSLDQGLQFLIQYYNGEERAKGNILERFSAQQFPDLHSELNLSSLELGDSALYFCASSAASGVDNSPLHFGNGTRLTVT.

This clone occurred a few times. The rearrangement uses TRBV11-2 and TRBJ2-3, with D uncertain. The ends were cut back, 1 base at V and 2 bases at J, with 13 bases in the middle. This CDR3 has 16 residues. CDR1 and CDR2 from the germline V gene are SGHAT and FQNNGV. CDR3 sequence: CASSLVSAGITDTQYF. CDR3 sequence (DNA): TGTGCCAGCAGCTTAGTCTCCGCCGGTATCACAGATACGCAGTATTTT.

This clone showed up just once. The V call is TRBV9, the J call TRBJ2-7; TRBD1 aligns across 12 bases. J gave up 4 bases and V 0 bases, and 8 bases lay outside the gene matches. From germline, CDR1 is SGDLS and CDR2 YYNGEE. The CDR3 is made up of 17 amino acids. The CDR3 reads CASSVGQGQGASYEQYF. DNA of the CDR3: TGTGCCAGCAGCGTAGGCCAGGGACAGGGGGCGTCGTACGAGCAGTACTTC.

This clone was counted only a few times. This chain joins TRBV7-9 and TRBJ2-2; D gene unclear. The CDR3 is made up of 13 amino acids. Trimming removed 3 bases at V and 4 bases at J, with 6 bases between. Germline V gene sequence: CDR1 SEHNR, CDR2 FQNEAQ (reference sequence). The chain's CDR3 is CASSLYATGELFF. In nucleotides, the CDR3 is TGTGCCAGCAGCTTGTATGCCACCGGGGAGCTGTTTTTT.

The sample holds a few counts of this clone. This chain links TRBV5-1 with TRBJ2-5; D is undetermined. Germline-derived CDR1 and CDR2 are SGHRS and YFSETQ. The CDR3 runs 13 residues. Trimming left V 1 base short and J 1 base short, with 5 bases between. The DNA for the CDR3 is TGCGCCAGCAGCTTGAGGGTCCAAGAGACCCAGTACTTC. It translates to CASSLRVQETQYF.

This clone was seen only a few times. This chain joins TRBV9 and TRBJ1-2, with 11 bases fitting TRBD1. The germline V gene encodes CDR1 SGDLS and CDR2 YYNGEE. This CDR3 region has 14 residues. V lost 4 bases and J lost 3; bases outside the gene matches: 2. The CDR3 loop reads CASSSGQGDYGYTF. CDR3 DNA sequence: TGTGCCAGCAGCTCGGGACAGGGGGACTATGGCTACACCTTC.

The chain recombines TRBV27 with TRBJ2-5; 7 nucleotides line up with TRBD2. The CDR3 consists of 14 residues. The ends lost 7 bases at V and 1 base at J; junction bases unmatched: 6. Germline CDR1 reads MNHEY; CDR2 reads SMNVEV (reference sequence). The CDR3 spells CASNPSGPQETQYF. The CDR3 DNA is TGTGCCAGCAATCCTAGCGGCCCCCAAGAGACCCAGTACTTC.

V gene TRBV4-1 combines with J gene TRBJ2-7, with 7 bases lining up with TRBD1. Germline V gene lookup returns CDR1 MGHRA and CDR2 YSYEKL. Trimming cost V 3 bases and J 3 bases; bases outside gene matches: 8. CDR3 length equals 15 residues. The CDR3 region has the DNA TGCGCCAGCAGCCAGTCCGGGACAGCTCGCTACGAGCAGTACTTC. Its protein is CASSQSGTARYEQYF.

This clone was seen only a few times. The V call is TRBV30, the J call TRBJ2-7, with TRBD1 matching 7 bases. The germline V gene encodes CDR1 GTSNPN and CDR2 SVGIG (reference sequence). Trimming took 5 bases from V and 6 from J; bases not matched to a gene: 13. The length of the CDR3 is 14 residues. CDR3 DNA: TGTGCCTGGCACAACAGACAGGGTTACGCCGAGCAGTACTTC. Translated, it gives CAWHNRQGYAEQYF.

The chain uses TRBV5-1 and TRBJ2-7; 7 positions agree with TRBD1. The germline V gene encodes CDR1 SGHRS and CDR2 YFSETQ. J lost 3 bases, V lost 4 bases, and 4 bases had no gene match. The CDR3 spans 13 residues. CDR3 sequence reads: CASSMPGGYEQYF. CDR3 sequence (DNA): TGCGCCAGCAGCATGCCAGGGGGCTACGAGCAGTACTTC.

This clone has only a few counts. The chain has TRBV7-2 and TRBJ2-3, with TRBD1 identical over 8 bases. This CDR3 is 14 amino acids long. Germline-derived CDR1 and CDR2 are SGHTA and FQGNSA. Losses at the gene ends were 5 bases for V and 4 bases for J; bases not matched to a gene: 5. The CDR3 coding sequence is TGTGCCAGCAGCCCACAGGGGGTCCCAGATACGCAGTATTTT. It specifies CASSPQGVPDTQYF.

This clone was detected a few times. The rearrangement joins TRBV5-6 to TRBJ2-2, with D perhaps TRBD1 or TRBD2 (5 bases each). With 0 bases removed from V and 5 bases from J, the gap between germline ends came to 14 bases. The CDR3 sequence is 16 residues long. Germline CDR1 reads SGHDT; CDR2 reads YYEEEE. The DNA for the CDR3 is TGTGCCAGCAGCTTGGCCGGGACCCCGGGGACCGGGGAGCTGTTTTTT. Amino acid sequence: CASSLAGTPGTGELFF.

The chain has TRBV28 and TRBJ2-2, with D uncertain. Between the trimmed V and J ends, which lost 7 bases and 1 base, there was a span of 10 bases. Germline V CDR1 and CDR2: MDHEN, SYDVKM. This CDR3 spans 14 amino acids. The CDR3 is CASTEQMNTGELFF. The DNA for the CDR3 is TGTGCCAGCACCGAACAGATGAACACCGGGGAGCTGTTTTTT. The full variable domain, rest sourced from reference TRBV28 and TRBJ2-2, is DVKVTQSSRYLVKRTGEKVFLECVQDMDHENMFWYRQDPGLGLRLIYFSYDVKMKEKGDIPEGYSVSREKKERFSLILESASTNQTSMYLCASTEQMNTGELFFGEGSRLTVL.

The V gene is TRBV5-1, the J gene TRBJ1-4, with D possibly TRBD1 on 6 matching bases. V was pared by 0 bases and J by 6 bases, with 12 bases between. Germline V CDR1 and CDR2: SGHRS, YFSETQ. This CDR3 is 15 amino acids long. CDR3 amino acids: CASSLVSPGDEKLFF. The CDR3 DNA reads TGCGCCAGCAGCTTGGTCAGCCCAGGGGATGAAAAACTGTTTTTT. Together with reference TRBV5-1 and TRBJ1-4, the CDR3 gives the full variable domain: KAGVTQTPRYLIKTRGQQVTLSCSPISGHRSVSWYQQTPGQGLQFLFEYFSETQRNKGNFPGRFSGRQFSNSRSEMNVSTLELGDSALYLCASSLVSPGDEKLFFGSGTQLSVL.

The chain recombines TRBV7-9 with TRBJ1-4, with D tentatively TRBD1 (5 bases). Germline CDR1 is SEHNR and CDR2 is FQNEAQ (reference sequence). Trimming shortened V by 4 bases and J by 6 bases, and 18 bases separated the two germline ends. The CDR3 extends over 16 amino acids. CDR3 loop: CASSSRSGGIYEKLFF. The CDR3, as DNA: TGTGCCAGCAGCTCCCGATCGGGGGGGATTTATGAAAAACTGTTTTTT.

This clone showed up just a few times. The genes are TRBV18 and TRBJ2-5; possibly TRBD1 for D (6 bases). This CDR3 comprises 15 residues. The germline V gene encodes CDR1 KGHSH and CDR2 LQKENI. V was cut by 6 bases and J by 0 bases, with 14 bases left in between. CDR3 sequence (DNA): TGTGCCAGCTCTCCCTCGGGACAAAACCAAGAGACCCAGTACTTC. Translated, it gives CASSPSGQNQETQYF.

In its sample, this clone was seen a few times. The chain has TRBV4-3 and TRBJ1-5; D is perhaps TRBD1 (6 bases). The CDR3 sequence is 15 residues long. V shed 0 bases and J shed 6 bases, with 12 bases lying between them. Per germline, CDR1 LGHNA and CDR2 YSLEER. The CDR3 is CASSQDPGAGQPQHF. The CDR3 DNA is TGCGCCAGCAGCCAAGATCCAGGGGCGGGTCAGCCCCAGCATTTT.

V is TRBV4-2 and J is TRBJ2-2, with D unclear. V was shortened by 1 base and J by 0 bases, with 6 bases between the two germline ends. The CDR3 has 15 residues. Germline CDR1 is LGHNA and CDR2 is YNFKEQ. The CDR3 here is CASSQGVANTGELFF. The CDR3 DNA reads TGTGCCAGCAGCCAAGGTGTAGCGAACACCGGGGAGCTGTTTTTT.

A few counts support this clone. The CDR3 DNA reads as TGTGCCAGCATTTTAGGGGGCGCAAGTTATGAAGAGACCCAGTACTTC. As protein: CASILGGASYEETQYF. The V and J genes are TRBV2 and TRBJ2-5; TRBD1 aligns across 7 bases. CDR1 is SNHLY, CDR2 FYNNEI, per germline. V shed 7 bases and J 3 bases; nucleotides not matched to a gene: 14. The CDR3 sequence is 16 residues long.

This clone was seen a handful of times. The same CDR3 is also encoded by other DNA sequences in this sample. The chain joins TRBV28 to TRBJ2-1; D is uncertain. Germline V CDR1 and CDR2: MDHEN, SYDVKM. The CDR3 is 14 residues long. Trimming shortened V by 2 bases and J by 4 bases, and 9 bases separated the two germline ends. This CDR3 reads CASSLGGSYNEQFF. The CDR3 nucleotides read TGTGCCAGCAGTTTAGGCGGTAGTTACAATGAGCAGTTCTTC.

The rearrangement links TRBV7-8 to TRBJ2-5; a weak D match, TRBD2 (5 bases). CDR3 length: 13 amino acids. Trimming shortened V by 0 bases and J by 4 bases, and 6 bases separated the two germline ends. Germline V gives CDR1 SGHVS, CDR2 FQNEAQ. The CDR3 DNA sequence: TGTGCCAGCAGCTTAGCACGGGGAGAGACCCAGTACTTC. Translating gives CASSLARGETQYF.

For this clone: Other DNA sequences of this sample code for an identical CDR3. V is TRBV7-2 and J is TRBJ2-5, with D unresolved. Per the germline V gene, CDR1 is SGHTA and CDR2 is FQGNSA. The CDR3 spans 11 residues. Trimming pared 2 bases from V and 5 bases from J, leaving 3 bases between. The CDR3 is CASSLTETQYF. CDR3 coding DNA: TGTGCCAGCAGCTTAACGGAGACCCAGTACTTC.